These T cell receptor beta chains were read from a single sample in a study of blood T cell repertoires in COVID-19. Profiling relied on immunoSEQ multiplex PCR, and the TCRdb table lists in-frame clones only, not all of them. The table has about 80,000 clones, around 90% seen once. The sequencing input was peripheral blood. These receptors were collected from a woman aged 80 or over with active or convalescent COVID-19. CDR3s include the opening cysteine and the closing phenylalanine or tryptophan.

TRBV7-8,TRBJ1-2,CASSLSPTGRPTGYTF
TRBV11-1,TRBJ2-7,CASSSRDRSSYEQYF
TRBV6-1,TRBJ1-2,CASSEGGLYDYGYTF
TRBV19,TRBJ2-1,CASSMGGTYNNEQFF
TRBV19,TRBJ2-7,CASSKQGQGNEQYF
TRBV5-1,TRBJ2-2,CASSLPTGGAIGELFF
TRBV28,TRBJ1-3,CASSLGGRGGLGNTIYF
TRBV15,TRBJ2-7,CATSTLAGGGYEQYF
TRBV6-5,TRBJ2-7,CASSPDRGGEQYF
TRBV7-3,TRBJ2-1,CASSLEGGTTYNEQFF
TRBV27,TRBJ2-7,CASSQRTSGSYEQYF
TRBV19,TRBJ2-1,CASSMGTSSYNEQFF
TRBV19,TRBJ1-2,CASSKGQGAANYGYTF
TRBV27,TRBJ2-1,CASSLYGGGRGNEQFF
TRBV29-1,TRBJ1-1,CSVWGGAGTNTEAFF
TRBV15,TRBJ2-3,CATSRGDRGGDTQYF
TRBV28,TRBJ2-3,CASRSAGAGDTQYF